Each of the 28 T cell receptor beta chains below was sequenced from the same sample in a study of CD4+ T cells in melanoma. Data came from immunoSEQ multiplex PCR; TCRdb stores just in-frame clones and leaves some out. This sample has fewer than 150,000 clones, with about nine tenths found just once. These receptor sequences come from a human donor with melanoma.

The chain links TRBV6-1 to TRBJ1-6; a weak D match, TRBD1 (5 bases). Germline assignment: CDR1 MNHNS and CDR2 SASEGT. V was pared by 5 bases and J by 9 bases, with 14 bases between. The CDR3 sequence is 14 residues long. The CDR3 sequence: CASSPQRTTSPLHF. The CDR3 nucleotides are TGTGCCAGCAGTCCCCAACGGACAACTTCACCCCTCCACTTT.

This clone was recorded only once. The gene calls are TRBV9 and TRBJ2-3; TRBD2 agrees at 7 bases. Germline-derived CDR1 and CDR2 are SGDLS and YYNGEE. CDR3 length: 17 residues. The trim removed 3 bases at V and 3 bases at J, leaving 13 bases unmatched. CDR3 residues: CASSASAGWLSTDTQYF. CDR3 nucleotide sequence: TGTGCCAGCAGCGCATCAGCGGGGTGGCTTTCGACAGATACGCAGTATTTT.

The chain has TRBV5-1 and TRBJ1-2; 12 nucleotides match TRBD1. Germline assignment: CDR1 SGHRS and CDR2 YFSETQ. CDR3 length: 13 residues. Trimming at V came to 2 bases and at J to 8 bases, leaving 1 base not matched to a gene. CDR3 sequence: CASSFGTGGGYTF. DNA for the CDR3: TGCGCCAGCAGCTTCGGGACAGGGGGCGGCTACACCTTC.

CDR3 region: CASSQERGGRETQYF. The CDR3 DNA reads as TGTGCCAGCAGCCAAGAGCGGGGGGGCCGAGAGACCCAGTACTTC. The genes are TRBV4-2 and TRBJ2-5; 9 nucleotides match TRBD2. Germline assignment: CDR1 LGHNA and CDR2 YNFKEQ. The CDR3 has 15 residues. V lost 0 bases, J lost 4 bases, and 3 bases stayed unmatched.

This chain joins TRBV7-3 and TRBJ1-1, with D unclear. The CDR3 covers 13 residues. V lost 1 base and J lost 5, with 8 bases in between. In germline, CDR1 is SGHTA, CDR2 FQGTGA. CDR3 coding DNA: TGTGCCAGCAGCTTAAAGATTTCTACTGAAGCTTTCTTT. Protein sequence: CASSLKISTEAFF.

The chain carries TRBV30 and TRBJ1-2, with D tentatively TRBD1 (5 bases). Trimming shortened V by 4 bases and J by 3 bases, and 18 bases separated the two germline ends. The CDR3 contains 15 residues. The germline V gene has CDR1 GTSNPN and CDR2 SVGIG (reference sequence). CDR3 in DNA: TGTGCCTGGACGGGGACGCAGGTCCTGGACTATGGCTACACCTTC. This codes for CAWTGTQVLDYGYTF.

The V call is TRBV18, the J call TRBJ1-1, with D unclear. V was trimmed by 6 bases and J by 3 bases, leaving 8 bases between them. Germline V gene lookup returns CDR1 KGHSH and CDR2 LQKENI. This CDR3 contains 12 residues. DNA of the CDR3: TGTGCCAGCTCCCACGGGGACACTGAAGCTTTCTTT. Encoded protein: CASSHGDTEAFF.

This rearrangement joins TRBV7-2 to TRBJ1-6; 8 nucleotides line up with TRBD1. The germline gives CDR1 SGHTA, CDR2 FQGNSA. Germline trimming cut 1 base from V and 9 bases from J; bases unmatched to any gene: 8. The CDR3 contains 16 residues. CDR3 region: CASSLEGTGLTSPLHF. The CDR3 bases are TGTGCCAGCAGCTTAGAAGGGACAGGCCTTACTTCACCCCTCCACTTT.

The chain couples TRBV9 to TRBJ2-5, with 8 bases lining up with TRBD2. CDR1 is SGDLS, CDR2 YYNGEE, per germline. V dropped 0 bases and J dropped 5; count of bases not matched to a gene: 6. The CDR3 sequence is 15 residues long. The CDR3 sequence is CASSVGFTGGETQYF. For the CDR3, the DNA is TGTGCCAGCAGCGTAGGTTTCACGGGGGGGGAGACCCAGTACTTC.

The chain combines TRBV27 with TRBJ2-7; TRBD1 agrees at 7 bases. V dropped 6 bases and J dropped 2; count of bases not matched to a gene: 10. CDR1 is MNHEY and CDR2 is SMNVEV in the germline V gene (reference sequence). This CDR3 comprises 15 residues. The CDR3 loop is CASRPDRVGAYEQYF. The CDR3 DNA sequence: TGTGCCAGCAGGCCAGACAGGGTAGGGGCCTACGAGCAGTACTTC.

The V call is TRBV7-8, the J call TRBJ2-7; D possibly corresponds to TRBD2 (6 bases). Germline CDR1 is SGHVS and CDR2 is FQNEAQ. This CDR3 contains 16 residues. Trimming took 4 bases from V and 2 from J, leaving 18 bases between them. CDR3 residues: CASSSRAAGRPYEQYF. The CDR3, as DNA: TGTGCCAGCAGCTCCAGAGCGGCGGGGCGACCCTACGAGCAGTACTTC. The full variable domain, in which reference TRBV7-8 and TRBJ2-7 provide the parts outside the CDR3, is GAGVSQSPRYKVAKRGQDVALRCDPISGHVSLFWYQQALGQGPEFLTYFQNEAQLDKSGLPSDRFFAERPEGSVSTLKIQRTQQEDSAVYLCASSSRAAGRPYEQYFGPGTRLTVT.

The chain recombines TRBV19 with TRBJ1-1; a possible D gene is TRBD1 (5 bases). V was cut by 3 bases and J by 4 bases, with 18 bases left in between. This CDR3 has 16 residues. Germline V gene lookup returns CDR1 LNHDA and CDR2 SQIVND (reference sequence). The CDR3 loop reads CASSISTYRRATEAFF. The CDR3 DNA is TGTGCCAGTAGTATTTCAACGTACAGGCGGGCCACTGAAGCTTTCTTT.

The rearrangement links TRBV5-4 to TRBJ2-7; D uncertain. Germline-derived CDR1 and CDR2 are SGHNT and YYREEE (reference sequence). This CDR3 has 13 residues. V was cut by 0 bases and J by 3 bases, with 7 bases left in between. The CDR3 DNA reads as TGTGCCAGCAGCTTGGGCGGAGACTACGAGCAGTACTTC. As protein: CASSLGGDYEQYF.

This clone has a single count. The V and J genes are TRBV27 and TRBJ1-2, with D uncertain. This CDR3 is 15 amino acids long. The ends were cut back, 0 bases at V and 8 bases at J, with 16 bases in the middle. Germline V gene lookup returns CDR1 MNHEY and CDR2 SMNVEV (reference sequence). CDR3 protein: CASSLSPAGYEGYTF. The CDR3 coding sequence is TGTGCCAGCAGTTTATCCCCAGCGGGGTATGAGGGCTACACCTTC.

This clone came up once. The V and J genes are TRBV19 and TRBJ1-2; TRBD1 agrees at 7 bases. Germline lookup yields CDR1 LNHDA and CDR2 SQIVND (reference sequence). This CDR3 has 12 amino acids. Trimming cost V 6 bases and J 7 bases; bases outside gene matches: 5. The CDR3 coding sequence is TGTGCCAGTAGAAACAGGGACAGTGGCTACACCTTC. It is translated as CASRNRDSGYTF.

The chain is built from TRBV19 and TRBJ1-6, with D perhaps TRBD1 (5 bases). Germline CDR1 reads LNHDA; CDR2 reads SQIVND (reference sequence). Trimming removed 6 bases at V and 7 bases at J, with 16 bases between. This CDR3 region has 15 residues. CDR3 amino acids: CASSITGRRNSPLHF. The CDR3 nucleotides are TGTGCCAGTAGCATTACGGGACGTAGAAATTCACCCCTCCACTTT.

This clone has only one observation. The rearrangement uses TRBV21-1 and TRBJ1-1; the D call TRBD1 from the table was never checked on the DNA. TRBV21-1 is a known pseudogene. The CDR3 runs to 17 residues. The DNA of the CDR3 is TGTGCCAGCAGCAAAGCGGGGAATGACAGGGTGAACACTGAAGCTTTCTTT. It specifies CASSKAGNDRVNTEAFF.

The V call is TRBV2, the J call TRBJ1-2, with 9 bases identical to TRBD1. The CDR3 length is 14 residues. Germline values: CDR1 SNHLY, CDR2 FYNNEI. J was trimmed by 7 bases and V by 8 bases; bases with no gene match: 11. CDR3 nucleotide sequence: TGTGCCAGCCGTCCGCGGACAGGGGAGAGTGGCTACACCTTC. This encodes CASRPRTGESGYTF.

The table lists this clone with a few counts. V is TRBV5-1 and J is TRBJ2-3; 13 bases are a match to TRBD2. V was clipped by 3 bases and J by 5 bases; unmatched bases: 9. This CDR3 has 17 amino acids. Looked up from germline, CDR1 is SGHRS and CDR2 is YFSETQ. CDR3 amino acids: CASSYLTSGGLGDTQYF. The CDR3, as DNA: TGCGCCAGCAGCTACCTGACTAGCGGGGGGCTTGGAGATACGCAGTATTTT.

This chain connects TRBV18 to TRBJ2-6, with 11 bases lining up with TRBD1. The CDR3 covers 16 residues. Germline CDR1 KGHSH, CDR2 LQKENI. V lost 2 bases to trimming and J lost 11 bases; unmatched junction nucleotides: 8. The CDR3 sequence: CASSPVSDRGRDVLTF. CDR3 sequence (DNA): TGTGCCAGCTCACCAGTATCGGACAGGGGGCGGGACGTCCTGACTTTC. Drawing the rest from reference TRBV18 and TRBJ2-6, the complete variable domain is NAGVMQNPRHLVRRRGQEARLRCSPMKGHSHVYWYRQLPEEGLKFMVYLQKENIIDESGMPKERFSAEFPKEGPSILRIQQVVRGDSAAYFCASSPVSDRGRDVLTFGAGSRLTVL.

The chain recombines TRBV15 with TRBJ2-7, with TRBD2 as a possible D gene (7 bases). The CDR3 length is 16 residues. Trimming pared 1 base from V and 2 bases from J, leaving 15 bases between. Germline assignment: CDR1 LNHNV and CDR2 YYDKDF (reference sequence). The chain's CDR3 is CATSRGGGGTTYEQYF. CDR3 coding DNA: TGTGCCACCAGCAGAGGAGGCGGGGGCACCACCTACGAGCAGTACTTC. Supplemented by reference TRBV15 and TRBJ2-7, the full variable domain reads DAMVIQNPRYQVTQFGKPVTLSCSQTLNHNVMYWYQQKSSQAPKLLFHYYDKDFNNEADTPDNFQSRRPNTSFCFLDIRSPGLGDTAMYLCATSRGGGGTTYEQYFGPGTRLTVT.

The chain carries TRBV6-6 and TRBJ2-7, with 9 bases identical to TRBD1. Trimming took 6 bases from V and 3 from J; bases not matched to a gene: 9. This CDR3 has 15 amino acids. Germline V gene lookup returns CDR1 MNHNY and CDR2 SVGAGI (reference sequence). This chain's CDR3 is CASSRGTGPNYEQYF. The DNA of the CDR3 is TGTGCCAGCAGCCGCGGGACAGGGCCCAACTACGAGCAGTACTTC.

The V and J genes are TRBV25-1 and TRBJ1-6, with D unresolved. This CDR3 is built from 13 residues. Trimming stripped 4 bases from V and 7 bases from J, with 8 bases between. CDR1 and CDR2 (germline): MGHDK, SYGVNS. The CDR3 reads CASSVLPNSPLHF. The CDR3 DNA reads as TGTGCCAGCAGTGTCCTCCCAAATTCACCCCTCCACTTT.

The rearrangement joins TRBV6-5 to TRBJ1-6, with D perhaps TRBD1 (5 bases). This CDR3 is 14 amino acids long. CDR1 and CDR2 from the germline V gene are MNHEY and SVGAGI. V lost 6 bases, J lost 4 bases, and 10 bases lay in between. The CDR3: CASSGTPYNSPLHF. CDR3 DNA sequence: TGTGCCAGCAGCGGGACTCCTTATAATTCACCCCTCCACTTT.

V is TRBV9 and J is TRBJ2-5; maybe TRBD2 (6 bases). Germline V lookup: CDR1 SGDLS, CDR2 YYNGEE. V lost 4 bases and J lost 2, with 15 bases in between. The CDR3 is 15 residues long. The CDR3 DNA sequence: TGTGCCAGCAGCCCTTACGCGGGGCATCAAGAGACCCAGTACTTC. Translated, it gives CASSPYAGHQETQYF. Full variable domain (rest looked up from reference TRBV9 and TRBJ2-5): DSGVTQTPKHLITATGQRVTLRCSPRSGDLSVYWYQQSLDQGLQFLIQYYNGEERAKGNILERFSAQQFPDLHSELNLSSLELGDSALYFCASSPYAGHQETQYFGPGTRLLVL.

The gene calls are TRBV6-1 and TRBJ2-1, with D hard to call. The germline V gene encodes CDR1 MNHNS and CDR2 SASEGT. The CDR3 spans 15 residues. Between the trimmed V and J ends, which lost 2 bases and 3 bases, there was a span of 11 bases. CDR3 bases: TGTGCCAGCAGTGAAACGGAAAGCTACTACAATGAGCAGTTCTTC. This codes for CASSETESYYNEQFF.

This sequence joins TRBV6-6 and TRBJ1-5; D unresolved. The CDR3 contains 14 residues. With 5 bases removed from V and 3 bases from J, the gap between germline ends came to 11 bases. The germline V gene encodes CDR1 MNHNY and CDR2 SVGAGI (reference sequence). The CDR3 coding sequence is TGTGCCAGCAGTCGAGGGATCGACAATCAGCCCCAGCATTTT. Amino acids: CASSRGIDNQPQHF.

V gene TRBV19 combines with J gene TRBJ1-5; 9 nucleotides align to TRBD1. Germline V gene lookup returns CDR1 LNHDA and CDR2 SQIVND (reference sequence). J was trimmed by 5 bases and V by 5 bases; bases with no gene match: 10. CDR3 size: 16 residues. CDR3 region: CASSPRTGVIDQPQHF. The DNA for the CDR3 is TGTGCCAGTAGTCCTAGGACAGGGGTGATCGATCAGCCCCAGCATTTT.